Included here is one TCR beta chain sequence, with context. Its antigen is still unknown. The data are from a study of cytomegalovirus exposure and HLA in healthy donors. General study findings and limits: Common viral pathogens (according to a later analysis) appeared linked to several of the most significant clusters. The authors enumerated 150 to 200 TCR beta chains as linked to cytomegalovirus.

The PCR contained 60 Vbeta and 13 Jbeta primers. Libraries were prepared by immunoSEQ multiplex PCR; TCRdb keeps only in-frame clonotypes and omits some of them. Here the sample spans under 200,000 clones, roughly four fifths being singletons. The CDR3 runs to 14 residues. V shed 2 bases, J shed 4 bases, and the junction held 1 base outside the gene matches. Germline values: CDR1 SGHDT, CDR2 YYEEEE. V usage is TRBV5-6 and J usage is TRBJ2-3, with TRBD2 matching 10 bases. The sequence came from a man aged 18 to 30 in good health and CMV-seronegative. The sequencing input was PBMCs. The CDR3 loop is CASSFLAGADTQYF. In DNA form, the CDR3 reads TGTGCCAGCAGCTTTCTAGCGGGAGCAGATACGCAGTATTTT.